This T cell receptor (beta chain) originates from a study of T cell changes during pregnancy in multiple sclerosis. Assay used: immunoSEQ multiplex PCR; TCRdb lists only in-frame clones, some missing. This sample yields about 36,000 clones, of which roughly 91% are seen a single time; roughly 0.5% belongs to the top ten. CDR3 length: 14 residues. Trimming left V 0 bases short and J 10 bases short, with 11 bases between. Per the germline V gene, CDR1 is SGHNT and CDR2 is YYREEE (reference sequence). This clone was found a few times. Sample: CD4+ T cells from peripheral blood mononuclear cells, taken in the second trimester of pregnancy. This chain links TRBV5-4 with TRBJ1-6; D is ambiguous. The sequence derives from a female donor in good health, enrolled as a control in a pregnancy study. CDR3 in amino acids: CASSLGGEGSPLHF. The DNA of the CDR3 is TGTGCCAGCAGCTTGGGCGGCGAGGGATCACCCCTCCACTTT.